These 8 T cell receptor beta chains were all obtained from the same sample, sequenced in a study of T-cell memory formation after mild COVID-19. A single record per CDR3 protein comes from TCRdb applying MiXCR to the 5' RACE reads. The sample lists around 390,000 distinct CDR3 sequences; roughly 15% were seen once. The sample consisted of PBMCs or a T cell subset sorted from them (not recorded which). The receptor set was obtained from a man younger than 35 who had mild COVID-19 (a few samples of this study predate the infection). Cell type and time point are not known.

This clonotype was counted ten times or more. This chain's CDR3 is CASKYQRNTEAFF. In nucleotides, the CDR3 is TGTGCCAGCAAGTATCAGAGGAACACTGAAGCTTTCTTT. J is TRBJ1-1 and V is TRBV7-2; no clear D gene. This CDR3 is 13 amino acids long. Germline CDR1 is SGHTA and CDR2 is FQGNSA. Trimming took off 7 bases at V and 1 base at J, with 10 bases between the two ends.

The chain employs TRBV11-2 and TRBJ2-1; D is undetermined. This CDR3 spans 11 amino acids. From germline, CDR1 is SGHAT and CDR2 FQNNGV. V was pared by 5 bases and J by 10 bases, with 9 bases between. The CDR3 sequence: CASSQPREQFF. CDR3 in DNA: TGTGCCAGCAGCCAGCCCAGAGAGCAGTTCTTC.

This clonotype was recorded at least ten times. The CDR3 DNA is TGTGCCAGCAGCCAGAAGCGGGGGAGCACAGATACGCAGTATTTT. Translated: CASSQKRGSTDTQYF. The V call is TRBV4-2, the J call TRBJ2-3, with TRBD2 matching 8 bases. The germline V gene has CDR1 LGHNA and CDR2 YNFKEQ. The V and J ends lost 3 bases and 0 bases, in that order; junction bases with no gene match: 2. This CDR3 has 15 amino acids.

This clonotype was detected ten times or more. The CDR3 DNA sequence: TGTGCCAGCAGCGACCGGGACAGGGCCCACAATGAGCAGTTCTTC. Protein: CASSDRDRAHNEQFF. J is TRBJ2-1 and V is TRBV9; TRBD1 aligns across 9 bases. V lost 3 bases and J lost 5; bases outside the gene matches: 6. CDR3 length equals 15 residues. Germline lookup yields CDR1 SGDLS and CDR2 YYNGEE.

This clonotype has a count of ten or more. V and J are TRBV4-2 and TRBJ2-7; TRBD1 aligns across 8 bases. CDR1 and CDR2 (germline): LGHNA, YNFKEQ. The CDR3 totals 15 residues. The ends lost 0 bases at V and 2 bases at J; junction bases unmatched: 3. CDR3 in DNA: TGTGCCAGCAGCCAAGAAGGACAGGGACCCTACGAGCAGTACGTC. This encodes CASSQEGQGPYEQYV.

This clonotype was counted ten times or more. V usage is TRBV6-6 and J usage is TRBJ2-3; D may be TRBD1 or TRBD2 (5 bases each). The germline CDR1 and CDR2 sequences are MNHNY and SVGAGI (reference sequence). The CDR3 is made up of 15 amino acids. Trimming stripped 5 bases from V and 4 bases from J, with 16 bases between. The CDR3 is CASSPSGGFADTQYF. For the CDR3, the DNA is TGTGCCAGCAGTCCCTCTGGGGGTTTCGCAGATACGCAGTATTTT.

There are a few counts of this clonotype. V gene TRBV4-1 combines with J gene TRBJ1-1; D ambiguous. Trimming took off 1 base at V and 1 base at J, with 7 bases between the two ends. This CDR3 has 14 residues. Germline-derived CDR1 and CDR2 are MGHRA and YSYEKL. CDR3 protein: CASSQAEGNTEAFF. For the CDR3, the DNA is TGCGCCAGCAGCCAAGCAGAGGGGAACACTGAAGCTTTCTTT.

This clonotype occurred many times. The V and J genes are TRBV5-1 and TRBJ2-2, with D unresolved. The length of the CDR3 is 13 residues. V was clipped by 0 bases and J by 0 bases, with 0 bases between them. The germline gives CDR1 SGHRS, CDR2 YFSETQ. The CDR3 DNA sequence: TGCGCCAGCAGCTTGGCGAACACCGGGGAGCTGTTTTTT. Translating gives CASSLANTGELFF.